A selection of T cell receptor beta chains follows, all from one sample in a study of cytomegalovirus exposure and HLA in healthy donors. Clones were read by immunoSEQ multiplex PCR, and TCRdb kept only the in-frame ones, dropping some. The sample yields 100,000 to 150,000 clones, over 85% seen once. Source material: PBMCs. The receptors come from a woman between 18 and 29 years old in good health and CMV-seronegative. Each CDR3 is given without its conserved first and last residue. A D gene is named only where the DNA matches it firmly.

v_gene	d_gene	j_gene	CDR3aa
TRBV28	-	TRBJ2-3	ASTDRTLTDTQY
TRBV2	-	TRBJ1-5	ASVLIGQRVYSNQPQH
TRBV15	-	TRBJ1-5	ATSRDWGGGPQH
TRBV6-6	-	TRBJ2-7	ASSYGDKMGHPY
TRBV5-1	-	TRBJ1-2	ASSNQDSSQRGYT
TRBV18	-	TRBJ1-2	ASSPSVYGYT
TRBV7-6	-	TRBJ1-2	ASSPGNYGYT
TRBV5-1	TRBD1	TRBJ1-1	ASSLEGRGFTEAF
TRBV28	TRBD2	TRBJ2-7	ASSFYGTSGRAMQY
TRBV5-6	-	TRBJ2-5	ASSFRSQGSPRGETQY
TRBV19	TRBD1	TRBJ2-7	ASSKTRLGQGSHEQY
TRBV7-2	TRBD1	TRBJ1-2	ASTPPGTGVFYGYT
TRBV28	TRBD1	TRBJ1-4	ASSTPLGTGDAEKLF
TRBV11-3	-	TRBJ2-7	ASSVLPPGSTNYEQY
TRBV2	TRBD1	TRBJ1-4	ASRRQGREKLF
TRBV2	-	TRBJ1-1	AKRGGEAEAF
TRBV18	TRBD1	TRBJ1-2	ASSPREGALEPNYGYT
TRBV28	-	TRBJ2-7	ASRKTGSSYEQY
TRBV10-3	-	TRBJ2-7	AISGGDRSYEQY
TRBV6-5	TRBD1	TRBJ1-1	ASSYLGQGTEAF
TRBV6-5	TRBD1	TRBJ1-2	ASSYKGGHGYT
TRBV7-2	TRBD1	TRBJ1-2	ASSLDRGNYGYT
TRBV7-2	-	TRBJ1-2	ASSLAGGRDYGYT
TRBV12-2	-	TRBJ2-2	ASRPFLITGELF
TRBV10-3	-	TRBJ1-5	AISPQGSNQPQH
TRBV4-2	-	TRBJ2-1	ASSQGTLEMSNEQF
TRBV28	TRBD1	TRBJ1-1	ASIGGGQGRDEAF
TRBV21-1	-	TRBJ2-1	ASRGTGGPDNEQF